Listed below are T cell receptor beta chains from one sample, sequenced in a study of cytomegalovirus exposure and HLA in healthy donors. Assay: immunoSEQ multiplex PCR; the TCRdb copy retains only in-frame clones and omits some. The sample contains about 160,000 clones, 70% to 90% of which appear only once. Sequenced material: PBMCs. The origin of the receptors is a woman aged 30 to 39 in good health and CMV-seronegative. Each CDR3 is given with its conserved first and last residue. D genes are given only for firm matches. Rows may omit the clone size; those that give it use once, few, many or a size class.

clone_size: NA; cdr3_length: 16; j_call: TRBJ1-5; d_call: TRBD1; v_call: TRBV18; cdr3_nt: TGTGCCAGCTCACCCCAAGGGACAGGGTCAAATCAGCCCCAGCATTTT; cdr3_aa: CASSPQGTGSNQPQHF
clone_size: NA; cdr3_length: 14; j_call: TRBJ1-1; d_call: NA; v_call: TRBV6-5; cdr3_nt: TGTGCCAGCAGTTACTCGCGGAAGAACACTGAAGCTTTCTTT; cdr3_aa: CASSYSRKNTEAFF
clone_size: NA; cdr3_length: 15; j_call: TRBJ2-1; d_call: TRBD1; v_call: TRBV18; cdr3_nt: TGTGCCAGCTCACCATACGACAGGGGTTTGAATGAGCAGTTCTTC; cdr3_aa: CASSPYDRGLNEQFF
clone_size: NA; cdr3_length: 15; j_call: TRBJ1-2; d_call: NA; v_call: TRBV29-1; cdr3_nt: TGCAGCGTCCCAGCCCGGGAGGGATGGGATGATGGCTACACCTTC; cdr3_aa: CSVPAREGWDDGYTF
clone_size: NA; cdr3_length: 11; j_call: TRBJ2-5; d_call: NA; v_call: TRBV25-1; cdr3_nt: TGTGCCAGCAGTGTTCTCGAGACCCAGTACTTC; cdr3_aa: CASSVLETQYF
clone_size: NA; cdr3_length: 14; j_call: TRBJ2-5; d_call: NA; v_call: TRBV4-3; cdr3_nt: TGCGCCAGCAGCCAGAACAGTCTCGGTGGTGCCCAGTACTTC; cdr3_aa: CASSQNSLGGAQYF
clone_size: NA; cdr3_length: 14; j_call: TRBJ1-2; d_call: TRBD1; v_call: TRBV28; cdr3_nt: TGTGCCAGCAGCTCCGACAGGGGGGTCTATGGCTACACCTTC; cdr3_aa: CASSSDRGVYGYTF
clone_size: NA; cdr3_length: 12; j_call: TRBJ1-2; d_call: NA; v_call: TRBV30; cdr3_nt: TGTGCCTGGAGGCCAGGGGAATATGGCTACACCTTC; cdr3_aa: CAWRPGEYGYTF
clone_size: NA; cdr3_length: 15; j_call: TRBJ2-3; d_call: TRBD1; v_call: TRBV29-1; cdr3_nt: TGCAGCGTTGACCTGACAGGGGCTAGCACAGATACGCAGTATTTT; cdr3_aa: CSVDLTGASTDTQYF
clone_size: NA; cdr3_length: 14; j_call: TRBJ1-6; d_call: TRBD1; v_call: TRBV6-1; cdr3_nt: TGTGCCAGCAACCCGACAGGGCGGAATTCACCCCTCCACTTT; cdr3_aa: CASNPTGRNSPLHF
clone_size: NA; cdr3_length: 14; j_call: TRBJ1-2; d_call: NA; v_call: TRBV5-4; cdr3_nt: TGTGCCAGCAGCTTGGCCTTTGAGGACTATGGCTACACCTTC; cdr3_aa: CASSLAFEDYGYTF
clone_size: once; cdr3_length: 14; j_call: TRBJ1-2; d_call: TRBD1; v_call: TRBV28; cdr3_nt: TGTGCCAGCAGTTTATTTAAACAGGGGGGAGGCTACACCTTC; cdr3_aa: CASSLFKQGGGYTF
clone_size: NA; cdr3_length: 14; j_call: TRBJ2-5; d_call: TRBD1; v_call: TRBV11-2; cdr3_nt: TGTGCCAGCAGCCCAGCAGACAGGGTAGAGACCCAGTACTTC; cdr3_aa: CASSPADRVETQYF
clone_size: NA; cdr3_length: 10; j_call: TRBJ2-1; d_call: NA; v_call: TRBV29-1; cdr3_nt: TGCAGCGTTGCCAACAATGAGCAGTTCTTC; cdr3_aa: CSVANNEQFF
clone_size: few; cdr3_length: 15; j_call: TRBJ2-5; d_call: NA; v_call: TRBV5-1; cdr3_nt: TGCGCCAGCAGCTTGGGCGGTCAGAGCTTAGAGACCCAGTACTTC; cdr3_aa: CASSLGGQSLETQYF
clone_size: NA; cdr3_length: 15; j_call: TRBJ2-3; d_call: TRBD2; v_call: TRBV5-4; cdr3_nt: TGTGCCAGCAGCTCAGCTAGCGGGAGCACGGATACGCAGTATTTT; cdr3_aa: CASSSASGSTDTQYF
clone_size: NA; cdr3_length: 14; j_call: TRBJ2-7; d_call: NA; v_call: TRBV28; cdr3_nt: TGTGCCAGCAGGGGGACTTTGGACGGCTACGAGCAGTACTTC; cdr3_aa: CASRGTLDGYEQYF
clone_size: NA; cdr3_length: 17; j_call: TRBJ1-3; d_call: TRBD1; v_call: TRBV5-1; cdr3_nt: TGCGCCAGCAGCTACCGGGACAGGGGGAGCTCTGGAAACACCATATATTTT; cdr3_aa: CASSYRDRGSSGNTIYF
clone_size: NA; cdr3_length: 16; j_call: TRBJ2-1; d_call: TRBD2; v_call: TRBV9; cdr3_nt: TGTGCCAGCAGCGTAGGACTAGCGGGGGCCTACAATGAGCAGTTCTTC; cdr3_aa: CASSVGLAGAYNEQFF
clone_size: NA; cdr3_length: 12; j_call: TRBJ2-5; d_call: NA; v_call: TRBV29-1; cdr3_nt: TGCAGCGTTGGAGCAGGACAAGAGACCCAGTACTTC; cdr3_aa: CSVGAGQETQYF
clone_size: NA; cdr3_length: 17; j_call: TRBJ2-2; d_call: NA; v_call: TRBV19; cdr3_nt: TGTGCCAGTAGTGATTCATCCGGGACACTTAACACCGGGGAGCTGTTTTTT; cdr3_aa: CASSDSSGTLNTGELFF
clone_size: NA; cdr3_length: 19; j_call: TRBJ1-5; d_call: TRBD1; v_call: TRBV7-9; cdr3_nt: TGTGCCAGCAGCTTAAGCGGGACAGGGGGCTTATGGAGCAATCAGCCCCAGCATTTT; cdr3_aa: CASSLSGTGGLWSNQPQHF
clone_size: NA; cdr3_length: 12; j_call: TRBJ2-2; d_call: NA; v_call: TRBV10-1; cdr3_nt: TGCGCCAGCTCCTCAGGGATCGGGGAGCTGTTTTTT; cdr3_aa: CASSSGIGELFF
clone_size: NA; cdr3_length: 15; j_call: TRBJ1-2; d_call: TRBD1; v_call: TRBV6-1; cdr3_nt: TGTGCCAGCAGTACGCGGGACAGGGGAGGCTATGGCTACACCTTC; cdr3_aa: CASSTRDRGGYGYTF
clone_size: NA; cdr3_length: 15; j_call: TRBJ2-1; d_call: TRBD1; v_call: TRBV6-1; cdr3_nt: TGTGCCAGCACGGGTGCGGGACAGGGGTACAATGAGCAGTTCTTC; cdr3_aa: CASTGAGQGYNEQFF
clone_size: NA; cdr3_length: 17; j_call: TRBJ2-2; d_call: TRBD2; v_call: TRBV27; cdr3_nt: TGTGCCAGCAGTTTACTACTAGCGGGAGTCGATTCAGGGGAGCTGTTTTTT; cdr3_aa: CASSLLLAGVDSGELFF
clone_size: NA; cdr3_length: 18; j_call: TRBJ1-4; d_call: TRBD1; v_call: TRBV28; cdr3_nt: TGTGCCAGCAGTTTTCGCCCCTTGACAGGGGGGATAGTGGTAAAACTGTTTTTT; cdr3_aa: CASSFRPLTGGIVVKLFF
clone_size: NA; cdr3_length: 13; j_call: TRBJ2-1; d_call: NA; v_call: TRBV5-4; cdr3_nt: TGTGCCAGCAGCTTAACAGTACCCACTGAGCAGTTCTTC; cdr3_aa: CASSLTVPTEQFF
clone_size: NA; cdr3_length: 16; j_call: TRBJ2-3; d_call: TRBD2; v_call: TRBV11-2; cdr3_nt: TGTGCCAGCAGCTTAGGGGCGGGGGGACCCACAGATACGCAGTATTTT; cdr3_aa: CASSLGAGGPTDTQYF
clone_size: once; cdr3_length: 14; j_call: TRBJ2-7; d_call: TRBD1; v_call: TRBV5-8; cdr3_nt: TGTGCCAGCAGCTGGGGACAGGGATTAGACGAGCAGTACTTC; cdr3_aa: CASSWGQGLDEQYF
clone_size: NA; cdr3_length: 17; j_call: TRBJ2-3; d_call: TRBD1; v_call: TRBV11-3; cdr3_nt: TGTGCCAGCAGCTTAGGTCGACAGGGGACCCACACAGATACGCAGTATTTT; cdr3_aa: CASSLGRQGTHTDTQYF
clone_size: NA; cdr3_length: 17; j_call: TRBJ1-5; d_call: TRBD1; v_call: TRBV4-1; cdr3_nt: TGCGCCAGCAGCCAATTCATTGGACAGGCCGGCAATCAGCCCCAGCATTTT; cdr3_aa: CASSQFIGQAGNQPQHF
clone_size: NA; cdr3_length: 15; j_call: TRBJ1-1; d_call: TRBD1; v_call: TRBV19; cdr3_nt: TGTGCCAGTAGTCTCCGACAGGGAAGCGGTCTGGAAGCTTTCTTT; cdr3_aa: CASSLRQGSGLEAFF
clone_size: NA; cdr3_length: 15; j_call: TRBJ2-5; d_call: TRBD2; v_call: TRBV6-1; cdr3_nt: TGTGCCAGCAGTGTAAGTCTAGCGGGAGAAGAGACCCAGTACTTC; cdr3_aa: CASSVSLAGEETQYF
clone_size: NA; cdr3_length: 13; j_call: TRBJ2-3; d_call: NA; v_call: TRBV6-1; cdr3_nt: TGTGCCAGCAGCCCCGAGGGGGGGGATACGCAGTATTTT; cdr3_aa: CASSPEGGDTQYF
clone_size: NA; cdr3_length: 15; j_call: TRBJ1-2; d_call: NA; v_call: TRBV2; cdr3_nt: TGTGCCAGCTCCAAAGAGGGCGGGGGCGTCTATGGCTACACCTTC; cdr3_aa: CASSKEGGGVYGYTF
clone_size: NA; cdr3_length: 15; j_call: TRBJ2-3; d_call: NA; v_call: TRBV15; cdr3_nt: TGTGCCACCAGCAGAGATCGAGTGGGGGCGCATACGCAGTATTTT; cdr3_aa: CATSRDRVGAHTQYF
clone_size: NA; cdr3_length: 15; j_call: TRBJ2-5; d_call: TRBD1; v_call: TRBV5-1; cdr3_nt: TGCGCCAGCAGCTTGGATCGGGACAGAGGGGAGACCCAGTACTTC; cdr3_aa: CASSLDRDRGETQYF
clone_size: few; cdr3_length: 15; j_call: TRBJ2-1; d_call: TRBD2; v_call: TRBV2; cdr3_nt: TGTGCCAGCAGTGTAGCGGGAGGACGCTACAATGAGCAGTTCTTC; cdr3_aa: CASSVAGGRYNEQFF
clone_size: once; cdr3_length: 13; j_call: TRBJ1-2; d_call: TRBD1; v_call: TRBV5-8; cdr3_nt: TGTGCCAGCAGGCACCGGGACAGCTATGGCTACACCTTC; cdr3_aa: CASRHRDSYGYTF
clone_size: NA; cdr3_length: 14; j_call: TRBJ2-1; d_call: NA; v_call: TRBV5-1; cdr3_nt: TGCGCCAGCAGCCATGGACTCCCTAACAATGAGCAGTTCTTC; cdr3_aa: CASSHGLPNNEQFF
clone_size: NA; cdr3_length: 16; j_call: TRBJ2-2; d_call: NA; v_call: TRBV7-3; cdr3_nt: TGTGCCAGCAGCTTACGCCAGGGGTCGAACACCGGGGAGCTGTTTTTT; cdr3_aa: CASSLRQGSNTGELFF
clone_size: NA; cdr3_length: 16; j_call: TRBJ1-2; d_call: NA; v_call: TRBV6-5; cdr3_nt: TGTGCCAGCAGTTCCCCGGCAGGGAAGGGCTCCTATGGCTACACCTTC; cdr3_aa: CASSSPAGKGSYGYTF
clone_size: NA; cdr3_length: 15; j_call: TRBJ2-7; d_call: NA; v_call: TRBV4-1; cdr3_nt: TGCGCCAGCAGCCAAGGGGGCCTAGCGAGGTACGAGCAGTACTTC; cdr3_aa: CASSQGGLARYEQYF
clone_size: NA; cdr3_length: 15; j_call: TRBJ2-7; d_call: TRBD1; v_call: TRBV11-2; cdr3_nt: TGTGCCAGCAGCTTTCTCCGGGACAGAACCTACGAGCAGTACTTC; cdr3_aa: CASSFLRDRTYEQYF
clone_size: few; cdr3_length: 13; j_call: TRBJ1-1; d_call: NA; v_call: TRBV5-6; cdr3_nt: TGTGCCAGCAGCGGCAGGGGTAACACTGAAGCTTTCTTT; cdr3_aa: CASSGRGNTEAFF
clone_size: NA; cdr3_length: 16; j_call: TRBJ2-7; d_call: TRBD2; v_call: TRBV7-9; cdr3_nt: TGTGCCAGCAGCTTCCGCCCCAGCGGGAGTTCCTACGAGCAGTACTTC; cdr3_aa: CASSFRPSGSSYEQYF
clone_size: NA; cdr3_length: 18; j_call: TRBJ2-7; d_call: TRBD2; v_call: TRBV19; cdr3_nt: TGTGCCAGTAGTCCGGAAACTAGCGGGGGGGTCTCTTTCGACGAGCAGTACTTC; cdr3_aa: CASSPETSGGVSFDEQYF
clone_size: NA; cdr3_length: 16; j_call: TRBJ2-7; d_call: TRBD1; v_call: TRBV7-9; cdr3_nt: TGTGCCAGCAGCCCGAGGTGGGGACAGGGGAGGAACGAGCAGTACTTC; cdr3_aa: CASSPRWGQGRNEQYF
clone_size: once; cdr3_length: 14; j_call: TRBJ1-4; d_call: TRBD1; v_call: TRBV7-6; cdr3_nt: TGTGCCAGCAGCCCAGCTAGGGGGCGGGAAAAACTGTTTTTT; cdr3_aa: CASSPARGREKLFF
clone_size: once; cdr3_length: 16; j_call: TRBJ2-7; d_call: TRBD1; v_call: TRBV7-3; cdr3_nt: TGTGCCAGCAGCCTCCGCGCCGGGACAGGGGTCCACGAGCAGTACTTC; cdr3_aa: CASSLRAGTGVHEQYF
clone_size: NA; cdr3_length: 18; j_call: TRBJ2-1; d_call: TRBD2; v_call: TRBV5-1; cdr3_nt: TGCGCCAGCAGCTTCGGGTTGACTAGCGGGAGCTCCTACAATGAGCAGTTCTTC; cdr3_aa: CASSFGLTSGSSYNEQFF
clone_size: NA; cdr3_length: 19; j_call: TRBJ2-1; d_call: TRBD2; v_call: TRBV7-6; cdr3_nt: TGTGCCAGCAGCTTAGCGTTGGGATCGTGGGGAAGGGGAGGGAATGAGCAGTTCTTC; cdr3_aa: CASSLALGSWGRGGNEQFF
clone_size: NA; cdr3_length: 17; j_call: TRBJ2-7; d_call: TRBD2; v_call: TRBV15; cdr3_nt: TGTGCCACCAGCCCGGGGGGGCGCAGGTCCCGCAGCTCCGAGCAGTACTTC; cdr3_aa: CATSPGGRRSRSSEQYF
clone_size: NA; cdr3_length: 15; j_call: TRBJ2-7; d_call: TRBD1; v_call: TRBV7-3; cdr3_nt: TGTGCCAGCAGCCCAAGGGACAGGGGACCCTACGAGCAGTACTTC; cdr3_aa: CASSPRDRGPYEQYF
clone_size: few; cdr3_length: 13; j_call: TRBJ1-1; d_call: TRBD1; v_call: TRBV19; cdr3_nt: TGTGCCAGTAGTCTAGGGGGCAACACTGAAGCTTTCTTT; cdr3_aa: CASSLGGNTEAFF
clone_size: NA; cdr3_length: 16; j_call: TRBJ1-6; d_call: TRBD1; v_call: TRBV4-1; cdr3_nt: TGCGCCAGCAGCCAAGTGCCGGGACAGAGTAATTCACCCCTCCACTTT; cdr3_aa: CASSQVPGQSNSPLHF
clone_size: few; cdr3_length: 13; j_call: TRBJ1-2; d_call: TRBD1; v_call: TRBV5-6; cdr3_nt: TGTGCCAGCAGAAGGGGACAGGGTCATGGCTACACCTTC; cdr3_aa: CASRRGQGHGYTF
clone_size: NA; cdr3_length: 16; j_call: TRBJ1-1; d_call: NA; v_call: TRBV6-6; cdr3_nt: TGTGCCAGCAGTTACAGCGGAGGGATCCCTTACACTGAAGCTTTCTTT; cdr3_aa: CASSYSGGIPYTEAFF
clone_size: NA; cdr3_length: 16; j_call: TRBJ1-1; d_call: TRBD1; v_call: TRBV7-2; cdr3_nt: TGTGCCAGCAGCCAAGGACAGGTGCTCTACGCCACTGAAGCTTTCTTT; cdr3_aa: CASSQGQVLYATEAFF